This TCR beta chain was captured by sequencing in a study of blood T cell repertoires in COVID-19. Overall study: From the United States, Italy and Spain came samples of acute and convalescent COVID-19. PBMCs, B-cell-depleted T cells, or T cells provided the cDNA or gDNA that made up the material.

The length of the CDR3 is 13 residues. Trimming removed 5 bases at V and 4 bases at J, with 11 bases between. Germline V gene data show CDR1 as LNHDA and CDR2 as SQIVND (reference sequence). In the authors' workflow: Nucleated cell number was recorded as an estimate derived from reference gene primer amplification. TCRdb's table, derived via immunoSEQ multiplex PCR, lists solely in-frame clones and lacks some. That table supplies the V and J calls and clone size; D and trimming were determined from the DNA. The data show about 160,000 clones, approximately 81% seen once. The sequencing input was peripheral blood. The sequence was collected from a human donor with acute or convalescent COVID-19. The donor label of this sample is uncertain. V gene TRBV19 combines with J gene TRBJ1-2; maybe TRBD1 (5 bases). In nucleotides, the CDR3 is TGTGCCAGTAGTCTCTCAGGGCCCTATGGCTACACCTTC. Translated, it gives CASSLSGPYGYTF.